Listed below are T cell receptor beta chains from one sample, sequenced in a study of shared clonotypes between healthy human individuals. Profiled with immunoSEQ multiplex PCR; TCRdb holds only in-frame clones, not every one. Altogether under 350,000 clones are present, roughly 84% being singletons, with the ten largest covering roughly 17%. Material for sequencing was memory CD8+ T cells sorted from blood. All receptors come from a man aged 18-30 years in good health. The CDR3 runs from the conserved cysteine through the conserved F or W. The order of the fields is CDR3 DNA, CDR3 protein, J gene, clone size, D gene, V gene. A D gene is named only where the DNA matches it firmly. Clone size is stated in some rows and not others, as once, few, many or a class when expanded.

cdr3_nt: TGTGCCAGCAGCTCCGACAGGGGCGCTGGGGATCACTATGGCTACACCTTC; cdr3_aa: CASSSDRGAGDHYGYTF; j_call: TRBJ1-2; clone_size: .; d_call: TRBD1; v_call: TRBV11-2
cdr3_nt: TGTGCCAGCAGCTTAAAGTCAGGGGGCGCTAACTATGGCTACACCTTC; cdr3_aa: CASSLKSGGANYGYTF; j_call: TRBJ1-2; clone_size: .; d_call: TRBD1; v_call: TRBV7-9
cdr3_nt: TGTGCCAGCAGCCCGAGGGGGGTTCCGAATTCACCCCTCCACTTT; cdr3_aa: CASSPRGVPNSPLHF; j_call: TRBJ1-6; clone_size: .; d_call: .; v_call: TRBV5-8
cdr3_nt: TGTGCCAGCAGCTGGCGAGGCGACACTGAAGCTTTCTTT; cdr3_aa: CASSWRGDTEAFF; j_call: TRBJ1-1; clone_size: .; d_call: .; v_call: TRBV13
cdr3_nt: TGCGCCAGCAGCCAAGAAGAGGCCTGGACAGGCGATCAGCCCCAGCATTTT; cdr3_aa: CASSQEEAWTGDQPQHF; j_call: TRBJ1-5; clone_size: .; d_call: TRBD1; v_call: TRBV4-1
cdr3_nt: TGTGCCAGCAGTGACCCCGACAGGGGACTCCAAGAGACCCAGTACTTC; cdr3_aa: CASSDPDRGLQETQYF; j_call: TRBJ2-5; clone_size: once; d_call: TRBD1; v_call: TRBV25-1
cdr3_nt: TGTGCCAGCAGCTCAGGGGACAAAATTCCTCAAGAGACCCAGTACTTC; cdr3_aa: CASSSGDKIPQETQYF; j_call: TRBJ2-5; clone_size: .; d_call: .; v_call: TRBV7-9
cdr3_nt: TGTGCCAGCAGCTTAGTGGGTAGCGGGAGTGGCACAGATACGCAGTATTTT; cdr3_aa: CASSLVGSGSGTDTQYF; j_call: TRBJ2-3; clone_size: .; d_call: TRBD2; v_call: TRBV7-2
cdr3_nt: TGTGCCAGCAGTCCGGGGCTTGTGATTTTTTCTACTGAAGCTTTCTTT; cdr3_aa: CASSPGLVIFSTEAFF; j_call: TRBJ1-1; clone_size: .; d_call: .; v_call: TRBV27
cdr3_nt: TGTGCCAGCAGCCAAGAGTGGTCCGCCATGATGAACACTGAAGCTTTCTTT; cdr3_aa: CASSQEWSAMMNTEAFF; j_call: TRBJ1-1; clone_size: .; d_call: .; v_call: TRBV4-2
cdr3_nt: TGCAGCGTTGAAACGCCGGCTTTCTTT; cdr3_aa: CSVETPAFF; j_call: TRBJ1-1; clone_size: few; d_call: .; v_call: TRBV29-1
cdr3_nt: TGTGCCAGCTCCCCGGAGGTTTTCGAGCAGTACTTC; cdr3_aa: CASSPEVFEQYF; j_call: TRBJ2-7; clone_size: .; d_call: .; v_call: TRBV18
cdr3_nt: TGTGCCAGCAGCGCCCGAGGGACTAGGGACACAGATACGCAGTATTTT; cdr3_aa: CASSARGTRDTDTQYF; j_call: TRBJ2-3; clone_size: .; d_call: TRBD2; v_call: TRBV9
cdr3_nt: TGTGCCAGCAGCTGGAAGGACACCTACGAGCAGTACTTC; cdr3_aa: CASSWKDTYEQYF; j_call: TRBJ2-7; clone_size: .; d_call: .; v_call: TRBV7-6
cdr3_nt: TGTGCCAGCAGTGAAGAGGCAGGGGGGCGTAGCAATCAGCCCCAGCATTTT; cdr3_aa: CASSEEAGGRSNQPQHF; j_call: TRBJ1-5; clone_size: .; d_call: TRBD1; v_call: TRBV6-1
cdr3_nt: TGTGCCAGCAGCTTGGACAGGGGCACTGAAGCTTTCTTT; cdr3_aa: CASSLDRGTEAFF; j_call: TRBJ1-1; clone_size: .; d_call: TRBD1; v_call: TRBV5-6
cdr3_nt: TGTGCCAGCAGCTGGACGTCCGGAGGGACCCAGTACTTC; cdr3_aa: CASSWTSGGTQYF; j_call: TRBJ2-5; clone_size: .; d_call: .; v_call: TRBV5-6
cdr3_nt: TGTGCCAGCAGTTTCGGGGGGGCGCACTCTGGGGCCAACGTCCTGACTTTC; cdr3_aa: CASSFGGAHSGANVLTF; j_call: TRBJ2-6; clone_size: .; d_call: TRBD2; v_call: TRBV28
cdr3_nt: TGTGCCAGCAGTGGGTCAGGGATTTACGAGCAGTACTTC; cdr3_aa: CASSGSGIYEQYF; j_call: TRBJ2-7; clone_size: .; d_call: .; v_call: TRBV6-6
cdr3_nt: TGTGCCGTCTCGGGCCTCACAGATACGCAGTATTTT; cdr3_aa: CAVSGLTDTQYF; j_call: TRBJ2-3; clone_size: .; d_call: .; v_call: TRBV6-6
cdr3_nt: TGTGCCAGCAGCCAAGAGTCCCTTAGATATGGAAACACCATATATTTT; cdr3_aa: CASSQESLRYGNTIYF; j_call: TRBJ1-3; clone_size: medium-sized; d_call: .; v_call: TRBV4-2
cdr3_nt: TGTGCCAGCAGGACGCCGGGGAGGGGCCAAGAGACCCAGTACTTC; cdr3_aa: CASRTPGRGQETQYF; j_call: TRBJ2-5; clone_size: .; d_call: TRBD2; v_call: TRBV5-6
cdr3_nt: TGTGCCAGCAGTTACTCGTCAGGGCTAGGGTACGAGCAGTACTTC; cdr3_aa: CASSYSSGLGYEQYF; j_call: TRBJ2-7; clone_size: .; d_call: .; v_call: TRBV6-5
cdr3_nt: TGTGCCAGCAGCCCTCCGGCGGGGGGCCACAATGAGCAGTTCTTC; cdr3_aa: CASSPPAGGHNEQFF; j_call: TRBJ2-1; clone_size: .; d_call: TRBD2; v_call: TRBV7-9
cdr3_nt: TGTGCCAGCAGGATACCCCGATTGCCGGCGGGGTCGAACACCGGGGAGCTGTTTTTT; cdr3_aa: CASRIPRLPAGSNTGELFF; j_call: TRBJ2-2; clone_size: .; d_call: .; v_call: TRBV7-9
cdr3_nt: TGTGCCAGCAGCCTTTCGGACTCAGAGCAGTACTTC; cdr3_aa: CASSLSDSEQYF; j_call: TRBJ2-7; clone_size: .; d_call: .; v_call: TRBV11-2
cdr3_nt: TGTGCCAGCAGGGGGTCTGGGGGATTCACCGGGGAGCTGTTTTTT; cdr3_aa: CASRGSGGFTGELFF; j_call: TRBJ2-2; clone_size: .; d_call: .; v_call: TRBV6-1